Listed below are T cell receptor beta chains from one sample, sequenced in a study of blood T cell repertoires in COVID-19. Assay used: immunoSEQ multiplex PCR; TCRdb lists only in-frame clones, some missing. The sample holds under 400,000 clones, 90% seen once. Material for sequencing was peripheral blood. These receptor sequences come from a man aged 18 to 29 with active or convalescent COVID-19. Both conserved end residues are part of each CDR3. Fields, in order: clone size, V gene, CDR3 length, D gene, J gene, CDR3 protein, CDR3 DNA. D genes are given only for firm matches. Clone size is not always given. Where it is, it says once, few, many or a class for expanded clones.

NA	TRBV3-1/TRBV3-2	15	TRBD2	TRBJ2-5	CASSHSSGGAKTQYF	TGTGCCAGCAGCCACTCTAGCGGGGGGGCAAAGACCCAGTACTTC
NA	TRBV5-6	16	NA	TRBJ1-5	CASSRKGQRQNQPQHF	TGTGCCAGCAGCAGAAAAGGTCAGAGGCAGAATCAGCCCCAGCATTTT
NA	TRBV9	13	NA	TRBJ2-2	CASSVGGTGELFF	TGTGCCAGCAGCGTAGGAGGTACCGGGGAGCTGTTTTTT
NA	TRBV19	13	TRBD1	TRBJ2-2	CAAGTGGYGELFF	TGTGCCGCGGGGACAGGGGGTTACGGGGAGCTGTTTTTT
NA	TRBV25-1	17	NA	TRBJ1-1	CASRPSPEQGLNTEAFF	TGTGCCAGCAGGCCTTCTCCGGAACAGGGCCTGAACACTGAAGCTTTCTTT
NA	TRBV3-1/TRBV3-2	17	TRBD1	TRBJ2-7	CASSQDFVRQGMHEQYF	TGTGCCAGCAGCCAAGATTTTGTTAGACAGGGGATGCACGAGCAGTACTTC
NA	TRBV27	16	TRBD1	TRBJ2-7	CASSTTGTGFTYEQYF	TGTGCCAGCAGTACAACCGGGACAGGGTTTACGTACGAGCAGTACTTC
NA	TRBV2	15	NA	TRBJ1-4	CASRRQATTNEKLFF	TGTGCCAGCAGAAGACAGGCTACAACTAATGAAAAACTGTTTTTT
once	TRBV9	16	NA	TRBJ1-6	CASSVVGGPDNSPLHF	TGTGCCAGCAGCGTAGTGGGGGGGCCTGATAATTCACCCCTCCACTTT
few	TRBV4-3	17	TRBD1	TRBJ1-2	CASSQARTGLSNYGYTF	TGCGCCAGCAGCCAAGCCCGGACAGGCCTTTCTAACTATGGCTACACCTTC
NA	TRBV7-6	14	NA	TRBJ1-4	CASRQPGTNEKLFF	TGTGCCAGCAGGCAACCTGGCACTAATGAAAAACTGTTTTTT
NA	TRBV28	19	TRBD1	TRBJ2-1	CASSFRDNRGRGYYNEQFF	TGTGCCAGCAGTTTCCGAGATAACAGGGGGCGCGGGTATTACAATGAGCAGTTCTTC
NA	TRBV12-5	18	TRBD2	TRBJ2-2	CASGLVASGGPGIGELFF	TGTGCTAGTGGTTTGGTAGCTAGCGGGGGGCCTGGGATCGGGGAGCTGTTTTTT
NA	TRBV28	15	TRBD1	TRBJ1-1	CASSLYRGRVTEAFF	TGTGCCAGCAGTTTGTACAGGGGGAGGGTAACTGAAGCTTTCTTT
NA	TRBV7-2	17	TRBD2	TRBJ2-5	CASSRGGLAGNEGTQYF	TGTGCCAGCAGCCGGGGAGGACTAGCGGGGAATGAAGGGACCCAGTACTTC
NA	TRBV27	14	NA	TRBJ1-4	CASSLLWGDEKLFF	TGTGCCAGCAGTTTATTATGGGGAGACGAAAAACTGTTTTTT
once	TRBV10-3	13	NA	TRBJ1-1	CAIKSHRDTEAFF	TGTGCCATCAAGAGTCACAGGGACACTGAAGCTTTCTTT
NA	TRBV27	12	NA	TRBJ2-4	CASSNGQGIQYF	TGTGCCAGCAGCAACGGTCAGGGGATTCAGTACTTC
many	TRBV28	14	NA	TRBJ1-3	CASRPGGAGNTIYF	TGTGCCAGCAGGCCCGGCGGAGCTGGAAACACCATATATTTT
NA	TRBV20-1	9	NA	TRBJ2-5	CSATETQYF	TGCAGTGCTACGGAGACCCAGTACTTC
NA	TRBV7-2	14	NA	TRBJ1-1	CASSLVYSNTEAFF	TGTGCCAGCAGCTTAGTATACAGCAACACTGAAGCTTTCTTT
NA	TRBV7-9	16	TRBD2	TRBJ2-7	CASSLGLGTSAYEQYF	TGTGCCAGCAGCTTAGGCTTGGGGACTAGCGCCTACGAGCAGTACTTC
NA	TRBV6-2/TRBV6-3	15	NA	TRBJ2-7	CASSFTGRASIEQYF	TGTGCCAGCAGTTTCACAGGGCGCGCATCTATCGAGCAGTACTTC
NA	TRBV18	13	NA	TRBJ2-2	CASSPRGTGELFF	TGTGCCAGCTCACCCAGGGGCACCGGGGAGCTGTTTTTT
NA	TRBV5-1	15	TRBD1	TRBJ2-7	CASTTGTGAFNEQYF	TGCGCCAGCACCACCGGGACAGGGGCTTTCAACGAGCAGTACTTC
NA	TRBV27	19	TRBD2	TRBJ2-1	CASSPRTSGRAGAYNEQFF	TGTGCCAGCAGTCCCCGGACTAGCGGGAGGGCCGGGGCCTACAATGAGCAGTTCTTC
NA	TRBV15	17	NA	TRBJ2-7	CATSRDQKLGMVYEQYF	TGTGCCACCAGCAGAGATCAGAAATTGGGCATGGTTTACGAGCAGTACTTC
NA	TRBV11-2	16	NA	TRBJ1-4	CASSSGSKRTNEKLFF	TGTGCCAGCAGCTCCGGGAGCAAAAGGACTAATGAAAAACTGTTTTTT
NA	TRBV9	15	TRBD2	TRBJ2-7	CASSPRTSGGYEQYF	TGTGCCAGCAGCCCTAGGACTAGCGGGGGATACGAGCAGTACTTC
NA	TRBV28	19	TRBD2	TRBJ2-5	CASRPPVSSGGVDQETQYF	TGTGCCAGCAGGCCCCCGGTGTCTAGCGGGGGGGTCGATCAAGAGACCCAGTACTTC
NA	TRBV7-8	15	TRBD1	TRBJ1-2	CASSEGGTGTYGYTF	TGTGCCAGCAGCGAAGGGGGCACAGGGACCTATGGCTACACCTTC
NA	TRBV2	15	NA	TRBJ2-6	CASSDLSLGANVLTF	TGTGCCAGCAGTGACCTGTCTTTGGGGGCCAACGTGCTGACTTTC
NA	TRBV28	14	TRBD1	TRBJ1-2	CASSPGTGGAGYTF	TGTGCCAGCAGTCCCGGGACAGGGGGCGCGGGCTACACCTTC
few	TRBV7-2	17	TRBD2	TRBJ2-3	CASSFLAGGGRTDTQYF	TGTGCCAGCAGCTTCCTAGCGGGGGGGGGCAGGACAGATACGCAGTATTTT
NA	TRBV6-5	13	TRBD1	TRBJ1-1	CASRANRGWEAFF	TGTGCCAGCAGAGCGAACAGGGGCTGGGAAGCTTTCTTT
NA	TRBV28	15	NA	TRBJ1-2	CASSSQRTGGYGYTF	TGTGCCAGCAGTTCTCAGCGCACGGGAGGGTATGGCTACACCTTC
NA	TRBV11-2	15	NA	TRBJ1-3	CASSFGGKAGNTIYF	TGTGCCAGCAGCTTCGGGGGAAAAGCAGGAAACACCATATATTTT
NA	TRBV18	15	TRBD2	TRBJ2-7	CASLWSREGPYEQYF	TGTGCCAGCCTTTGGTCGCGGGAGGGCCCCTACGAGCAGTACTTC
NA	TRBV24-1	18	TRBD1	TRBJ2-6	CATSEAGTGARGANVLTF	TGTGCCACCAGTGAAGCCGGGACAGGGGCTCGTGGGGCCAACGTCCTGACTTTC
NA	TRBV7-8	15	TRBD1	TRBJ1-6	CASIPQQGTNSPLHF	TGTGCCAGCATCCCCCAACAGGGGACTAATTCACCCCTCCACTTT
once	TRBV4-1	14	NA	TRBJ2-7	CASSQFQGSYEQYF	TGCGCCAGCAGCCAGTTCCAGGGTTCCTACGAGCAGTACTTC
once	TRBV5-1	14	NA	TRBJ2-7	CASSLAVGVYEQYF	TGCGCCAGCAGCTTGGCAGTCGGGGTCTACGAGCAGTACTTC
NA	TRBV4-2	13	NA	TRBJ2-7	CASSQDRNYEQYF	TGTGCCAGCAGCCAAGACAGAAACTACGAGCAGTACTTC
NA	TRBV7-9	13	NA	TRBJ2-7	CASTLDVAYEQYF	TGTGCCAGCACCCTGGACGTAGCGTACGAGCAGTACTTC
NA	TRBV28	14	TRBD1	TRBJ2-1	CASSLFGQGLEQFF	TGTGCCAGCAGTTTATTTGGACAGGGCCTAGAGCAGTTCTTC
NA	TRBV28	12	NA	TRBJ1-5	CASSPFNQPQHF	TGTGCCAGCAGTCCATTCAATCAGCCCCAGCATTTT
NA	TRBV27	16	TRBD2	TRBJ2-3	CASSLSGSTSTDTQYF	TGTGCCAGCAGTTTAAGCGGGAGTACTAGCACAGATACGCAGTATTTT
NA	TRBV19	14	NA	TRBJ2-3	CASSMGSSTDTQYF	TGTGCCAGTAGTATGGGTAGCAGCACAGATACGCAGTATTTT
NA	TRBV7-2	16	NA	TRBJ1-4	CASSLTSGGYGEKLFF	TGTGCCAGCAGCTTAACCTCCGGGGGTTACGGCGAAAAACTGTTTTTT
NA	TRBV7-2	13	TRBD1	TRBJ1-2	CASRLQGVGGYTF	TGTGCCAGCAGATTACAGGGGGTGGGTGGCTACACCTTC